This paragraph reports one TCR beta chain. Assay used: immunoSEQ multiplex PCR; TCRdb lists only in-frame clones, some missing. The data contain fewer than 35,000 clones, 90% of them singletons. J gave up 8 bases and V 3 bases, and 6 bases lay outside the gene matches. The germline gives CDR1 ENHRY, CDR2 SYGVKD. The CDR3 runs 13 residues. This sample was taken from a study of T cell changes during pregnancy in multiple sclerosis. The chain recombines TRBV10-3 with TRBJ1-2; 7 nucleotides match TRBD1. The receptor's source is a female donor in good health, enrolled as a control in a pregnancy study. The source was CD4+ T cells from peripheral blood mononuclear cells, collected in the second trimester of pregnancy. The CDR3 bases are TGTGCCATCAGTGATGACAGGGTGTCCGGCTACACCTTC. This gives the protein CAISDDRVSGYTF.